This TCR beta chain was observed in a study of cytotoxic CD8 clonotypes in ibrutinib-treated CLL. The overall study: Among patients, some 24 responded partially and 2 completely; around 14 then stayed remitted and some 12 progressed after median around 70 months. An average of around 260,000 productive templates and roughly 94,000 productive rearrangements was obtained per sample.

V lost 6 bases and J 0 bases, leaving 5 bases between the germline ends. This CDR3 comprises 12 residues. Germline values: CDR1 MNHNY, CDR2 SVGAGI (reference sequence). Study findings and constraints: Progressing and sustained-remission patients had different sampling times.

A remark on this clone: Its antigen is currently unknown.

Clones were read by immunoSEQ multiplex PCR, and TCRdb kept only the in-frame ones, dropping some. The sample contains tens of thousands of clones, about 64% of which appear only once. Here the sequenced sample was PBMCs, taken after 12 months of ibrutinib treatment. This TCR was recovered from a human donor with chronic lymphocytic leukemia. The V gene is TRBV6-6, the J gene TRBJ1-2; D is unresolved. The CDR3 bases are TGTGCCAGCAGCCAGACTAACTATGGCTACACCTTC. As protein: CASSQTNYGYTF.